Following are 29 T cell receptor beta chains from one sample sequenced in a study of T cell repertoires and HLA-DP antigens. Which antigens these TCRs recognize remains unknown. Assay: immunoSEQ multiplex PCR; the TCRdb copy retains only in-frame clones and omits some. The sample consists of approximately 110,000 clones, about 92% of them appearing once. Sample: CD4+ T cells from PBMCs. The origin of the receptors is a woman aged 18 to 35 in good health and CMV-seronegative.

The V gene is TRBV7-3, the J gene TRBJ1-2; 9 bases fit TRBD1. V lost 5 bases, J lost 8 bases, and 6 bases stayed unmatched. Per the germline V gene, CDR1 is SGHTA and CDR2 is FQGTGA. This CDR3 comprises 13 residues. The CDR3: CASSAGTGSGYTF. The DNA for the CDR3 is TGTGCCAGCAGCGCCGGGACAGGGTCGGGCTACACCTTC.

V usage is TRBV9 and J usage is TRBJ2-1; weak D call: TRBD2 (6 bases). The CDR3 has 19 amino acids. Germline V gene sequence: CDR1 SGDLS, CDR2 YYNGEE. V was pared by 2 bases and J by 0 bases, with 21 bases between. CDR3 amino acids: CASSVAGSNSPSSYNEQFF. The DNA of the CDR3 is TGTGCCAGCAGCGTGGCCGGGAGCAACTCCCCCAGCTCCTACAATGAGCAGTTCTTC.

V gene TRBV7-6 combines with J gene TRBJ2-5, with D perhaps matching TRBD1 (5 bases). V was trimmed by 2 bases and J by 1 base, leaving 11 bases between them. The length of the CDR3 is 15 residues. CDR1 and CDR2 (germline): SGHVS, FNYEAQ. The CDR3 DNA reads TGTGCCAGCAGCTTACCCTGGACATTCCAAGAGACCCAGTACTTC. It specifies CASSLPWTFQETQYF. The full variable domain, in which reference TRBV7-6 and TRBJ2-5 provide the parts outside the CDR3, is GAGVSQSPRYKVTKRGQDVALRCDPISGHVSLYWYRQALGQGPEFLTYFNYEAQQDKSGLPNDRFSAERPEGSISTLTIQRTEQRDSAMYRCASSLPWTFQETQYFGPGTRLLVL.

This sequence joins TRBV25-1 and TRBJ1-6; a weak D match, TRBD1 (5 bases). Trimming stripped 0 bases from V and 6 bases from J, with 12 bases between. Germline V gene data show CDR1 as MGHDK and CDR2 as SYGVNS. The length of the CDR3 is 16 residues. The CDR3 reads CASSEYARAGNSPLHF. For the CDR3, the DNA is TGTGCCAGCAGTGAATATGCCAGGGCCGGTAATTCACCCCTCCACTTT.

V usage is TRBV28 and J usage is TRBJ2-3; possible D gene TRBD1, 6 bases. The CDR3 contains 16 residues. V dropped 5 bases and J dropped 2 bases, with 17 bases sitting between them. Looked up from germline, CDR1 is MDHEN and CDR2 is SYDVKM. The CDR3 loop reads CASSPGSTGHTDTQYF. The CDR3 DNA sequence: TGTGCCAGCAGTCCCGGATCGACAGGCCACACAGATACGCAGTATTTT.

The chain employs TRBV7-9 and TRBJ2-1, with no clear D. Trimming stripped 5 bases from V and 7 bases from J, with 12 bases between. Germline-derived CDR1 and CDR2 are SEHNR and FQNEAQ (reference sequence). The CDR3 has 13 residues. CDR3 amino acids: CASSHPRSNEQFF. The CDR3 nucleotides read TGTGCCAGCAGCCACCCCCGGAGTAATGAGCAGTTCTTC.

The rearrangement joins TRBV27 to TRBJ2-1; TRBD2 aligns across 13 bases. J was trimmed by 8 bases and V by 3 bases; bases with no gene match: 4. Germline lookup yields CDR1 MNHEY and CDR2 SMNVEV (reference sequence). CDR3 size: 15 residues. The CDR3 sequence: CASSFRTSGSHEQFF. In DNA, the CDR3 is TGTGCCAGCAGTTTTCGGACTAGCGGGAGTCATGAGCAGTTCTTC.

V is TRBV5-1 and J is TRBJ2-2; D not certain. The V end lost 1 base, the J end lost 0 bases, and 4 bases lay between the germline ends. Germline V CDR1 and CDR2: SGHRS, YFSETQ. The CDR3 loop spans 14 amino acids. In nucleotides, the CDR3 is TGCGCCAGCAGCTTGAGCCCGAACACCGGGGAGCTGTTTTTT. The encoded protein is CASSLSPNTGELFF.

V usage is TRBV18 and J usage is TRBJ1-5; D call uncertain. The V gene's germline CDR1 is KGHSH and CDR2 LQKENI. This CDR3 has 14 residues. Trimming cost V 6 bases and J 5 bases, with 14 bases left between them. CDR3 coding DNA: TGTGCCAGCTCCCGTAATACCGGGGATCAGCCCCAGCATTTT. Its translation is CASSRNTGDQPQHF.

The genes are TRBV7-3 and TRBJ2-3, with 9 bases aligning to TRBD2. The CDR3 is made up of 16 amino acids. Germline-derived CDR1 and CDR2 are SGHTA and FQGTGA. Unmatched junction bases numbered 7, after V lost 2 bases and J lost 4 bases. The CDR3 reads CASSLGLAGWSDTQYF. The DNA of the CDR3 is TGTGCCAGCAGCTTAGGGCTAGCGGGATGGTCAGATACGCAGTATTTT.

The chain is built from TRBV18 and TRBJ2-4; 8 nucleotides agree with TRBD1. Per the germline V gene, CDR1 is KGHSH and CDR2 is LQKENI. V shed 3 bases, J shed 4 bases, and the junction held 5 bases outside the gene matches. CDR3 length: 15 amino acids. CDR3 residues: CASSPPDRVKNIQYF. Written as DNA, the CDR3 is TGTGCCAGCTCACCCCCGGACAGGGTGAAAAACATTCAGTACTTC.

The chain carries TRBV27 and TRBJ2-2, with D possibly TRBD2 on 6 matching bases. The germline V gene has CDR1 MNHEY and CDR2 SMNVEV (reference sequence). V gave up 6 bases and J gave up 0 bases, with 14 bases separating them. The CDR3 is 16 residues long. CDR3 sequence: CASRMGGRTNTGELFF. CDR3 in DNA: TGTGCCAGCAGAATGGGAGGACGTACGAACACCGGGGAGCTGTTTTTT.

The J gene is TRBJ2-3, the V gene TRBV9; 9 bases map to TRBD1. The CDR3 spans 16 residues. The junction had 9 bases not matched to a gene; V was cut back by 2 bases and J by 5 bases. The germline gives CDR1 SGDLS, CDR2 YYNGEE. CDR3 coding DNA: TGTGCCAGCAGCGTGGGTAGGGGACAGGGTTTAGATACGCAGTATTTT. As protein: CASSVGRGQGLDTQYF.

This clone has just a few counts. The rearrangement links TRBV5-8 to TRBJ1-5; no clear D gene. V gave up 1 base and J gave up 4 bases, with 3 bases separating them. Germline loops: CDR1 SGHTS, CDR2 YDEGEE. CDR3 length: 12 amino acids. The CDR3 DNA sequence: TGTGCCAGCAGCTTGTTTAATCAGCCCCAGCATTTT. It codes for CASSLFNQPQHF.

The V and J genes are TRBV7-2 and TRBJ2-5; no clear D. The germline CDR1 and CDR2 sequences are SGHTA and FQGNSA. The CDR3 extends over 16 amino acids. V lost 5 bases to trimming and J lost 2 bases, with 18 bases between them. The CDR3 here is CASSNQRRRTQETQYF. CDR3 coding DNA: TGTGCCAGCAGCAATCAGAGAAGGCGTACACAAGAGACCCAGTACTTC.

The table lists this clone with a count of one. The chain has TRBV18 and TRBJ2-5; D remains ambiguous. Germline loops: CDR1 KGHSH, CDR2 LQKENI. Deletions cut 2 bases from V and 2 bases from J, with 6 bases between. The CDR3 has 13 residues. CDR3 DNA: TGTGCCAGCTCACCAATCGGGCAAGAGACCCAGTACTTC. It specifies CASSPIGQETQYF.

This clone has a count of ten or more. The chain recombines TRBV28 with TRBJ1-5; possible D gene TRBD1, 5 bases. The CDR3 covers 12 residues. CDR1 is MDHEN and CDR2 is SYDVKM in the germline V gene. V shed 6 bases and J shed 4 bases, with 7 bases lying between them. The CDR3 is CASSQGNQPQHF. The CDR3 bases are TGTGCCAGCAGCCAGGGAAATCAGCCCCAGCATTTT.

This sequence joins TRBV7-3 and TRBJ2-3, with 8 bases lining up with TRBD2. This CDR3 region has 16 residues. V dropped 5 bases and J dropped 2; count of bases not matched to a gene: 9. Germline V gene lookup returns CDR1 SGHTA and CDR2 FQGTGA. Here the CDR3 DNA reads TGTGCCAGCAGCGACCCGGGACTAGACCTCACAGATACGCAGTATTTT. It codes for CASSDPGLDLTDTQYF.

The V gene is TRBV7-2, the J gene TRBJ2-3; 8 nucleotides align to TRBD2. With 4 bases clipped from V and 1 base from J, the junction kept 4 bases outside the gene matches. CDR1 and CDR2 from the germline V gene are SGHTA and FQGNSA. The CDR3 consists of 15 residues. The chain's CDR3 is CASSSSGPGTDTQYF. CDR3 DNA: TGTGCCAGCAGCTCTAGCGGGCCGGGCACAGATACGCAGTATTTT.

The J gene is TRBJ2-7, the V gene TRBV18, with 8 bases identical to TRBD2. After removal of 4 bases from V and 7 bases from J, the junction contained 3 bases not matched to a gene. CDR3 length: 12 residues. Germline V gene data show CDR1 as KGHSH and CDR2 as LQKENI. Here the CDR3 DNA reads TGTGCCAGCTCACACATAGCGGGGGAGCAGTACTTC. Translating it yields CASSHIAGEQYF.

Comment on this clone: Additional DNA sequences in this sample encode the identical CDR3. CDR3 coding DNA: TGTGCCAGCAGTTATTCTAGCGGGTACGGCAATGAGCAGTTCTTC. Its translation is CASSYSSGYGNEQFF. The chain employs TRBV6-5 and TRBJ2-1; TRBD2 matches at 8 bases. The germline V gene has CDR1 MNHEY and CDR2 SVGAGI. The length of the CDR3 is 15 residues. Trimming took 3 bases from V and 6 from J; bases not matched to a gene: 7.

DNA for the CDR3: TGTGCCAGCAGCGAGGGGCCTCGCCAGGGGACCGGGGAGCTGTTTTTT. Its protein is CASSEGPRQGTGELFF. The V call is TRBV9, the J call TRBJ2-2; tentatively, D is TRBD1 (6 bases). Germline-derived CDR1 and CDR2 are SGDLS and YYNGEE. This CDR3 spans 16 amino acids. The ends were cut back, 3 bases at V and 5 bases at J, with 17 bases in the middle.

The genes are TRBV2 and TRBJ2-2; D assignment may be TRBD1 or TRBD2 (5 bases each). Trimming took 3 bases from V and 8 from J, leaving 13 bases between them. The CDR3 totals 14 residues. Looked up from germline, CDR1 is SNHLY and CDR2 is FYNNEI. The CDR3 sequence is CASSDRDPRGELFF. The CDR3 DNA sequence: TGTGCCAGCAGTGACCGGGACCCCCGGGGGGAGCTGTTTTTT.

The V and J genes are TRBV27 and TRBJ2-7; D not resolved. Trimming took 6 bases from V and 3 from J, leaving 12 bases between them. This CDR3 has 13 amino acids. The germline gives CDR1 MNHEY, CDR2 SMNVEV (reference sequence). In DNA form, the CDR3 reads TGTGCCAGCAGACCGTACAGTCTCTACGAGCAGTACTTC. Its translation: CASRPYSLYEQYF.

The rearrangement uses TRBV23-1 and TRBJ1-1; TRBD1 might be the D (5 bases). TRBV23-1 carries the ORF label, with uncertain function. V was cut by 1 base and J by 3 bases, with 15 bases left in between. This CDR3 has 16 amino acids. CDR3 loop: CASSQFWGRGDTEAFF. The DNA for the CDR3 is TGCGCCAGCAGTCAATTCTGGGGCCGGGGTGACACTGAAGCTTTCTTT.

The chain combines TRBV7-8 with TRBJ2-2; 9 nucleotides agree with TRBD1. The CDR3 spans 15 residues. V trimming: 4 bases; J trimming: 3 bases; junction bases outside the gene matches: 3. Germline assignment: CDR1 SGHVS and CDR2 FQNEAQ. The CDR3 here is CASSSGQGYTGELFF. Written as DNA, the CDR3 is TGTGCCAGCAGCTCCGGACAGGGGTACACCGGGGAGCTGTTTTTT.

This clone was recorded once. The rearrangement joins TRBV6-1 to TRBJ1-5; D remains unclear. The CDR3 has 16 residues. Trimming took 1 base from V and 0 from J, leaving 10 bases between them. Germline V CDR1 and CDR2: MNHNS, SASEGT. The CDR3 sequence is CASSEVGGSSNQPQHF. CDR3 nucleotides: TGTGCCAGCAGTGAAGTCGGAGGAAGTAGCAATCAGCCCCAGCATTTT.

This chain uses TRBV28 with TRBJ2-5; tentatively, D is TRBD1 (6 bases). From germline, CDR1 is MDHEN and CDR2 SYDVKM. CDR3 size: 8 residues. The CDR3 nucleotides read TGTCGAGGGGGGACCCAGTACTTC. As protein: CRGGTQYF.

The rearrangement joins TRBV6-4 to TRBJ2-3; either TRBD1 or TRBD2 may fit D (6 bases each). CDR3 length: 15 residues. Per the germline V gene, CDR1 is MRHNA and CDR2 is SNTAGT. V was shortened by 3 bases and J by 6 bases, with 16 bases between the two germline ends. CDR3: CASSETIGGSDTQYF. CDR3 nucleotides: TGTGCCAGCAGTGAGACGATCGGGGGCTCGGATACGCAGTATTTT.